The rows below give T cell receptor beta chains drawn from one sample of a study of CD8 T cells in Susac syndrome. MiXCR, run by TCRdb on the immunoSEQ multiplex PCR reads, gives a single entry per CDR3 protein. Here the sample spans some 65,000 distinct CDR3 sequences, about 94% being singletons. The sequenced material came from CD8+ T cells from PBMCs. These TCRs come from a human donor with multiple sclerosis. CDR3s include the opening cysteine and the closing phenylalanine or tryptophan. The D gene is left open where the match is weak. Where a row states a size, it is once, few, many or the class of an expanded clone; other rows omit it.

size	V	J	D	CDR3
NA	TRBV13	TRBJ1-1	NA	CASSPIRGDTEAFF
NA	TRBV30	TRBJ2-7	NA	CAWSGTDSSYEQYF
NA	TRBV2	TRBJ2-7	NA	CASSDGGIYEQYF
NA	TRBV24-1	TRBJ2-1	TRBD1	CATSDGQVNEQFF
NA	TRBV20-1	TRBJ2-7	TRBD2	CSASAAGDSYEQYF
NA	TRBV20-1	TRBJ2-1	NA	CSARKGQGPYNEQFF
NA	TRBV9	TRBJ2-1	NA	CASRAGTDYNEQFF
once	TRBV29-1	TRBJ2-1	NA	CSVDSGYNEQFF
NA	TRBV9	TRBJ2-1	TRBD2	CASSPSQRGYNEQFF
NA	TRBV27	TRBJ2-3	NA	CAIQGTDTQYF
NA	TRBV7-6	TRBJ2-7	NA	CASSSTTGQGYEQYF
NA	TRBV27	TRBJ1-2	NA	CASSFGQGGDGYTF
NA	TRBV25-1	TRBJ2-5	TRBD2	CASSELLAGYQETQYF
NA	TRBV11-2	TRBJ2-1	NA	CASSARHGTYNEQFF
NA	TRBV24-1	TRBJ2-5	NA	CATSPKEGPSETQYF
NA	TRBV4-3	TRBJ1-2	NA	CASSPGWGYQLVDGYTF
NA	TRBV4-1	TRBJ2-1	NA	CASSRTYNEQFF
NA	TRBV6-2/TRBV6-3	TRBJ1-5	NA	CASIDSSNYNQPQHF
NA	TRBV27	TRBJ1-2	TRBD1	CASSPIGQVNYGYTF
NA	TRBV5-4	TRBJ2-3	NA	CASSFTYTDTQYF
NA	TRBV6-2/TRBV6-3	TRBJ2-1	NA	CASSLIAENEQFF
NA	TRBV9	TRBJ2-7	NA	CASSVESGPTFYEQYF
NA	TRBV3-1	TRBJ1-6	NA	CASSPSAVGGSPLHF
NA	TRBV20-1	TRBJ2-3	TRBD1	CSARAKSGGITDTQYF
NA	TRBV28	TRBJ2-7	NA	CASFGTYEQYF
NA	TRBV21-1	TRBJ1-2	NA	CASIAALIGYGYTF
NA	TRBV24-1	TRBJ1-2	NA	CATSDSRDSNYGYTF
NA	TRBV7-3	TRBJ2-5	NA	CASSLTGYQETQYF
NA	TRBV25-1	TRBJ2-1	TRBD1	CASIDRQGEVWGRQFF
NA	TRBV23-1	TRBJ1-2	TRBD1	CASSRAGQGAGGYTF
once	TRBV27	TRBJ2-1	NA	CASSLLADTYNEQFF
NA	TRBV20-1	TRBJ2-2	NA	CSARDQRDIELFF
once	TRBV20-1	TRBJ1-2	NA	CSAKSGDHYGYTF
NA	TRBV12-3/TRBV12-4	TRBJ2-3	NA	CASSPIAEDTQYF
NA	TRBV7-9	TRBJ2-7	NA	CASSLLGDSAYF